These T cell receptor beta chains were read from a single sample in a study of blood T cell repertoires in COVID-19. The repertoire was sequenced with immunoSEQ multiplex PCR; TCRdb's copy has only in-frame clones and lacks some. This sample yields more than 140,000 clones, of which approximately 82% are seen a single time; about 7.2% belongs to the top ten. Specimen: peripheral blood. The receptors were sampled from a woman in her forties or fifties in a cohort sampled during active or convalescent COVID-19. Each CDR3 is given with its conserved first and last residue. Fields, in order: V gene, J gene, D gene, clone size, CDR3 DNA, CDR3 protein. A D gene is named only where the DNA matches it firmly. Rows may omit the clone size; those that give it use once, few, many or a size class.

TRBV5-5,TRBJ1-2,.,.,TGTGCCAGCAGCTTGGTAGTGGTACAGCAAGGCTATGGCTACACCTTC,CASSLVVVQQGYGYTF
TRBV5-1,TRBJ2-1,TRBD2,.,TGCGCCAGCAGCTACGGGGAGGGATACAATGAGCAGTTCTTC,CASSYGEGYNEQFF
TRBV5-1,TRBJ2-2,.,.,TGCGCCAGCAGCTTGGACGGACACCCGAACACCGGGGAGCTGTTTTTT,CASSLDGHPNTGELFF
TRBV7-8,TRBJ2-5,TRBD2,.,TGTGCCAGCAGCCAAAGGACTAGCGGGGGGGTGGAGGAGACCCAGTACTTC,CASSQRTSGGVEETQYF
TRBV4-3,TRBJ1-2,TRBD1,.,TGCGCCAGCAGCCCAGCGCTAGGACAGGGGGCCCCCTATGGCTACACCTTC,CASSPALGQGAPYGYTF
TRBV29-1,TRBJ1-1,.,.,TGCAGCCCGCCCGATTGGGCCGGACAAGGGAACACTGAAGCTTTCTTT,CSPPDWAGQGNTEAFF
TRBV6-5,TRBJ1-3,.,.,TGTGCCAGCAGCAAGGACACCGACTCTGGAAACACCATATATTTT,CASSKDTDSGNTIYF
TRBV11-2,TRBJ2-7,.,.,TGTGCCAGCAGCTTAGATATCCCCCAGGACACCGAGTCCTACGAGCAGTACTTC,CASSLDIPQDTESYEQYF
TRBV24-1,TRBJ2-7,TRBD1,.,TGTGCCACCAGTGATTTGCAAGGGACAGGCCCCCCCTACGAGCAGTACTTC,CATSDLQGTGPPYEQYF
TRBV19,TRBJ2-6,TRBD1,.,TGTGCCAGTAGTATGTATCGGGTTGCGACAGGGACCCTCTCTGGGGCCAACGTCCTGACTTTC,CASSMYRVATGTLSGANVLTF
TRBV5-1,TRBJ2-1,TRBD1,.,TGCGCCAGCCGGAACGGACAGGGTCAGAGGGATGAGCAGTTCTTC,CASRNGQGQRDEQFF
TRBV20-1,TRBJ1-2,.,.,TGCAGTGCTATTCTCGGGGAAGGCTACACCTTC,CSAILGEGYTF
TRBV12-3/TRBV12-4,TRBJ1-2,.,.,TGTGCCAGCAGCCCGGGGGGCTCCTATGGCTACACCTTC,CASSPGGSYGYTF
TRBV6-5,TRBJ2-7,.,.,TGTGCCAGCAGGGACAGTTTAGGGGCCCACGAGCAGTACTTC,CASRDSLGAHEQYF
TRBV6-6,TRBJ2-5,TRBD1,.,TGTGCCAGCAGTTATCGGACAGGAGACAGCCAAGAGACCCAGTACTTC,CASSYRTGDSQETQYF
TRBV5-1,TRBJ1-1,.,.,TGCGCCAGCAGCTTCCAGGGGACAATGAACACTGAAGCTTTCTTT,CASSFQGTMNTEAFF
TRBV19,TRBJ2-3,.,.,TGTGCCAGTAGTAGCGGGGAAACTGGAGATACGCAGTATTTT,CASSSGETGDTQYF
TRBV30,TRBJ2-2,.,.,TGTGCCTGGAGACTCCTAGGTCCCGGGGAGCTGTTTTTT,CAWRLLGPGELFF
TRBV7-2,TRBJ2-3,TRBD2,.,TGTGCCAGCAGCGGACTAGCGATTGGGACGCAGTATTTT,CASSGLAIGTQYF
TRBV16,TRBJ1-4,.,.,TGTGCCAGCAGCCCTCACGGGGGGCGGTATGAAAAACTGTTTTTT,CASSPHGGRYEKLFF
TRBV19,TRBJ1-3,TRBD1,.,TGTGCCAGTAGTAAGTGGCAGGGGGCGTCCGGAAACACCATATATTTT,CASSKWQGASGNTIYF
TRBV4-3,TRBJ2-7,.,.,TGCGCCAGCAGCCAAGATGGGTGGGGGGGCGAATTCTACGAGCAGTACTTC,CASSQDGWGGEFYEQYF
TRBV3-1/TRBV3-2,TRBJ2-3,TRBD2,.,TGTGCCAGCAGCCGAGGACTAGCGGGGACAAGCACAGATACGCAGTATTTT,CASSRGLAGTSTDTQYF
TRBV7-3,TRBJ1-3,.,.,TGTGCCAGCAGCCCCCGAGCAGGGGCTGGAAACACCATATATTTT,CASSPRAGAGNTIYF
TRBV7-8,TRBJ2-1,TRBD2,.,TGTGCCAGTGATAGCGGGGAATACAATGAGCAGTTCTTC,CASDSGEYNEQFF
TRBV18,TRBJ1-1,.,once,TGTGCCAGCTCACCGCTGGGGGCTGTAATTCAGTCCACTGAAGCTTTCTTT,CASSPLGAVIQSTEAFF
TRBV7-8,TRBJ1-6,.,few,TGTGCCAGCAGCTTAGTCGGAGATAATTCACCCCTCCACTTT,CASSLVGDNSPLHF
TRBV3-1/TRBV3-2,TRBJ1-6,TRBD1,.,TGTGCCAGCAGCCTGACAGGGACAATTTCACCCCTCCACTTT,CASSLTGTISPLHF
TRBV30,TRBJ2-7,TRBD1,.,TGTGCCTGGACTCCGGGACAGGGTATCTACGAGCAGTACTTC,CAWTPGQGIYEQYF
TRBV6-5,TRBJ2-5,TRBD1,.,TGTGCCAGCACAGTACAGGGGGCAGGAGAGACCCAGTACTTC,CASTVQGAGETQYF
TRBV29-1,TRBJ1-2,TRBD1,.,TGCAGCGTTGAAGGGGGACAGGAGAGCTATGGCTACACCTTC,CSVEGGQESYGYTF
TRBV15,TRBJ1-3,TRBD1,once,TGTGCCACCAGCAGAGGGGACAGGGCTGGAAACACCATATATTTT,CATSRGDRAGNTIYF
TRBV30,TRBJ2-6,.,.,TGTGCCTGGAGTGTACAGCTTATACTTGGGGCCAACGTCCTGACTTTC,CAWSVQLILGANVLTF
TRBV11-2,TRBJ2-4,TRBD1,.,TGTGCCAGCAGCTTTTCAACAGGGGTGAAAAACATTCAGTACTTC,CASSFSTGVKNIQYF
TRBV12-3/TRBV12-4,TRBJ1-6,.,once,TGTGCCAGCAGTCACAATCTTTCACCCCTCCACTTT,CASSHNLSPLHF
TRBV3-1/TRBV3-2,TRBJ2-1,TRBD2,.,TGTGCCAGCAGCCAGCTTCGGGTGCCGGGACTAGCGGGGGAGCTTGAGCAGTTCTTC,CASSQLRVPGLAGELEQFF
TRBV19,TRBJ1-1,.,.,TGTGCCAGTAGTATAGAAGGGGGTCCAAACACTGAAGCTTTCTTT,CASSIEGGPNTEAFF
TRBV5-1,TRBJ2-2,.,once,TGCGCCAGCAGCTCACGGAGCTCCCGGGCCGGGGAGCTGTTTTTT,CASSSRSSRAGELFF
TRBV7-6,TRBJ2-7,TRBD2,.,TGTGCCAGCAGCTCGGGAGGGACTAGCCTCTCCTACGAGCAGTACTTC,CASSSGGTSLSYEQYF
TRBV9,TRBJ2-3,.,.,TGTGCCAGCAGCGTAGCTCCCGGGGTCGGAGGTATCGATACGCAGTATTTT,CASSVAPGVGGIDTQYF
TRBV11-2,TRBJ1-3,.,few,TGTGCCAGCAGCCCCCGCAGGGCGAGCTCTGGAAACACCATATATTTT,CASSPRRASSGNTIYF
TRBV6-5,TRBJ1-5,TRBD1,.,TGTGCCAGCAGTTACCGGACAGGGATTCAGCCCCAGCATTTT,CASSYRTGIQPQHF
TRBV7-2,TRBJ2-1,.,once,TGTGCCAGCAAGGAGCCGGGGTATTACAATGAGCAGTTCTTC,CASKEPGYYNEQFF
TRBV3-1/TRBV3-2,TRBJ1-1,TRBD1,.,TGTGCCAGCAGCGAATGGGACAGGGAGGACACTGAAGCTTTCTTT,CASSEWDREDTEAFF
TRBV7-8,TRBJ2-2,.,.,TGTGCCAGCAGCTTATTAGTAAGCACCGGGGAGCTGTTTTTT,CASSLLVSTGELFF
TRBV6-5,TRBJ2-7,.,.,TGTGCCAGCAGTAAACTTTACGAGCAGTACTTC,CASSKLYEQYF
TRBV18,TRBJ1-3,TRBD1,.,TGTGCCAGCTCACTCGCGGACAGGGCACTGGGAAACACCATATATTTT,CASSLADRALGNTIYF
TRBV7-3,TRBJ2-1,.,.,TGTGCCAGCAGCTTGATAGCTTACAATGAGCAGTTCTTC,CASSLIAYNEQFF
TRBV4-1,TRBJ1-4,TRBD1,few,TGCGCCAGCAGCCGGGACGTGACAGGGACTAATGAAAAACTGTTTTTT,CASSRDVTGTNEKLFF
TRBV4-1,TRBJ2-7,.,.,TGCGCCAGCAGCCAGCGTACCGGGACTGACTCCTACGAGCAGTACTTC,CASSQRTGTDSYEQYF
TRBV10-3,TRBJ2-2,TRBD2,.,TGTGCCATCAGTGAGTCCGCGGGGGGACCGAACACCGGGGAGCTGTTTTTT,CAISESAGGPNTGELFF
TRBV4-3,TRBJ1-1,.,.,TGCGCCAGCAGCCAAGATTGGGAGGGGAGGAACACTGAAGCTTTCTTT,CASSQDWEGRNTEAFF
TRBV5-6,TRBJ2-1,TRBD2,.,TGTGCCAGCAGGCCGGGACTAGCGAGTTACAATGAGCAGTTCTTC,CASRPGLASYNEQFF
TRBV3-1/TRBV3-2,TRBJ1-6,.,.,TGTGCCAGCAGCCAAATCATAGGGGGTATCTCCTATAATTCACCCCTCCACTTT,CASSQIIGGISYNSPLHF
TRBV19,TRBJ2-7,TRBD1,few,TGTGCCAGTACGCCTACAGGGGGCATATACGAGCAGTACTTC,CASTPTGGIYEQYF
TRBV19,TRBJ1-2,.,once,TGTGCCACCAAAAGAACAGTCACAGACTATGGCTACACCTTC,CATKRTVTDYGYTF
TRBV20-1,TRBJ1-2,TRBD1,few,TGCAGTCTCGACAGGGGCTTAGGCTACACCTTC,CSLDRGLGYTF
TRBV7-6,TRBJ2-2,TRBD1,.,TGTGCCAGCAGCTTAGGGACAGGGGGCCCCCGGATGTCCGGGGAGCTGTTTTTT,CASSLGTGGPRMSGELFF
TRBV5-6,TRBJ1-4,.,.,TGTGCCAGCAGCCAGAACGCCCAAAGGGGGGAAAAACTGTTTTTT,CASSQNAQRGEKLFF
TRBV19,TRBJ2-3,.,few,TGTGCCAGTAGTCGGGACTCAAGGACCACAGATACGCAGTATTTT,CASSRDSRTTDTQYF